These 17 T cell receptor beta chains were all obtained from the same sample, sequenced in a study of T-cell reconstitution after alpha-beta-depleted transplantation in children. The TCRbeta library was prepared with unique molecular identifiers. MiXCR, run by TCRdb on the PCR reads, gives a single entry per CDR3 protein. The sample consists of 7,000 or so distinct CDR3 sequences, around 5.3% of them appearing once. The sequencing used PBMCs, mostly from graft donor cells, collected 180 days after TCRalphabeta/CD19-depleted stem cell transplant. Receptors originate from a child less than two years old who had a stem cell transplant for acute myeloid leukemia, so the T cells may come from the graft donor.

This clonotype has at least ten counts. The chain links TRBV20-1 to TRBJ2-1; TRBD2 aligns across 12 bases. Germline V gives CDR1 DFQATT, CDR2 SNEGSKA (reference sequence). CDR3 length equals 15 residues. V trimming: 7 bases; J trimming: 2 bases; junction bases outside the gene matches: 6. The CDR3 bases are TGCAGTGGTATGGGACTAGCGGGCCCCTACAATGAGCAGTTCTTC. It specifies CSGMGLAGPYNEQFF.

This clonotype is medium-sized (0.01 to 0.1%). The CDR3, as DNA: TGTGCCAGCAGTCTGTTTTGGAATGAGCAGTTCTTC. Amino acid sequence: CASSLFWNEQFF. The chain carries TRBV25-1 and TRBJ2-1; D uncertain. The germline V gene encodes CDR1 MGHDK and CDR2 SYGVNS. The CDR3 has 12 residues. Between the trimmed V and J ends, which lost 5 bases and 7 bases, there was a span of 9 bases.

This clonotype was observed at least ten times. The chain is built from TRBV3-1 and TRBJ1-5, with D uncertain. The CDR3 totals 13 residues. Germline assignment: CDR1 LGHDT and CDR2 YNNKEL (reference sequence). V was clipped by 1 base and J by 9 bases, with 10 bases between them. DNA for the CDR3: TGTGCCAGCAGCCAAGGGGGAAAGGGGCCCCAGCATTTT. This sequence encodes CASSQGGKGPQHF.

This clonotype was detected ten times or more. This chain joins TRBV7-9 and TRBJ2-2; D not certain. Deletions cut 5 bases from V and 8 bases from J, with 15 bases between. CDR3 length: 14 residues. Germline V lookup: CDR1 SEHNR, CDR2 FQNEAQ (reference sequence). As DNA, the CDR3 is TGTGCCAGCAGCAGACCCCTGAGGAGAGGGGAGCTGTTTTTT. Protein product: CASSRPLRRGELFF.

Many counts were recorded for this clonotype. The chain uses TRBV4-1 and TRBJ1-1, with a tentative D call TRBD1 (6 bases). CDR1 MGHRA and CDR2 YSYEKL come from the germline V gene. V lost 1 base, J lost 7 bases, and 16 bases lay in between. The CDR3 runs to 15 residues. CDR3: CASSQVRGPALEAFF. The CDR3 DNA reads TGCGCCAGCAGCCAAGTACGGGGGCCCGCTCTTGAAGCTTTCTTT.

This clonotype was counted at least ten times. The CDR3 spells CASSWGYYNSPLHF. The CDR3 DNA reads as TGTGCCAGCAGTTGGGGGTACTATAATTCACCCCTCCACTTT. V is TRBV27 and J is TRBJ1-6, with D possibly TRBD1 on 5 matching bases. The germline V and J ends were trimmed by 4 bases and 3 bases, with 7 bases remaining between them. CDR1 is MNHEY, CDR2 SMNVEV, per germline (reference sequence). The CDR3 is made up of 14 amino acids.

By share, this clonotype counts as medium-sized. The gene calls are TRBV6-5 and TRBJ1-2; 9 bases fit TRBD1. Germline trimming cut 2 bases from V and 0 bases from J; bases unmatched to any gene: 4. From germline, CDR1 is MNHEY and CDR2 SVGAGI. The CDR3 sequence is 16 residues long. The CDR3 nucleotides read TGTGCCAGCAGTTACGACAGGGGGTCTACTAACTATGGCTACACCTTC. The encoded protein is CASSYDRGSTNYGYTF.

This clonotype was detected many times. The genes are TRBV25-1 and TRBJ2-1, with 12 nucleotides matching TRBD2. This CDR3 contains 15 residues. V trimming: 1 base; J trimming: 5 bases; junction bases outside the gene matches: 0. Germline V gene lookup returns CDR1 MGHDK and CDR2 SYGVNS. This chain's CDR3 is CASSEWTSGNNEQFF. The CDR3 DNA is TGTGCCAGCAGTGAATGGACTAGCGGGAACAATGAGCAGTTCTTC.

Ten or more counts support this clonotype. This chain connects TRBV7-2 to TRBJ2-3, with TRBD2 identical over 9 bases. Unmatched junction bases numbered 10, after V lost 5 bases and J lost 7 bases. Germline V gene data show CDR1 as SGHTA and CDR2 as FQGNSA. CDR3 length: 15 amino acids. The CDR3 is CASSTVAGVDNTQYF. Written as DNA, the CDR3 is TGTGCCAGCAGCACCGTAGCGGGAGTTGACAATACGCAGTATTTT.

This clonotype was seen many times. CDR3 sequence reads: CASSPGRELAGGPSFFNEQFF. CDR3 coding DNA: TGTGCCAGCAGTCCGGGCCGGGAACTAGCGGGAGGGCCTAGTTTTTTCAATGAGCAGTTCTTC. The V gene is TRBV6-4, the J gene TRBJ2-1; 13 nucleotides align to TRBD2. Germline assignment: CDR1 MRHNA and CDR2 SNTAGT. CDR3 length: 21 amino acids. V lost 5 bases, J lost 6 bases, and 22 bases stayed unmatched.

At least ten counts were recorded for this clonotype. J is TRBJ1-1 and V is TRBV5-1, with a possible D match to TRBD1 (5 bases). The CDR3 runs to 15 residues. CDR1 and CDR2 (germline): SGHRS, YFSETQ. V lost 4 bases, J lost 0 bases, and 13 bases lay in between. As DNA, the CDR3 is TGCGCCAGCAGCGCGGGACCGGTAATGAACACTGAAGCTTTCTTT. Translation: CASSAGPVMNTEAFF.

This clonotype was seen ten or more times. The chain joins TRBV20-1 to TRBJ1-2; D is unclear. The CDR3 runs 8 residues. Germline lookup yields CDR1 DFQATT and CDR2 SNEGSKA (reference sequence). V gave up 6 bases and J gave up 4 bases, with 0 bases separating them. This CDR3 is CSAYGYTF. The CDR3 region has the DNA TGCAGTGCCTATGGCTACACCTTC.

Within the sample, this clonotype is medium-sized (0.01 to 0.1%). The chain employs TRBV28 and TRBJ2-3; 15 nucleotides match TRBD2. Germline CDR1 and CDR2: MDHEN and SYDVKM. V was clipped by 5 bases and J by 4 bases; unmatched bases: 10. The CDR3 runs to 18 residues. The CDR3 bases are TGTGCCAGCAGTCCTCTCGGGACTAGCGGGAGGCGGGCAGATACGCAGTATTTT. Protein: CASSPLGTSGRRADTQYF. The whole variable domain, remainder taken from reference TRBV28 and TRBJ2-3, is DVKVTQSSRYLVKRTGEKVFLECVQDMDHENMFWYRQDPGLGLRLIYFSYDVKMKEKGDIPEGYSVSREKKERFSLILESASTNQTSMYLCASSPLGTSGRRADTQYFGPGTRLTVL.

This clonotype showed up many times. V is TRBV7-3 and J is TRBJ2-3; no firm D call. The germline V gene encodes CDR1 SGHTA and CDR2 FQGTGA. Trimming removed 5 bases at V and 6 bases at J, with 12 bases between. The CDR3 spans 13 residues. CDR3 residues: CASSPDSMDTQYF. Written as DNA, the CDR3 is TGTGCCAGCAGCCCCGATAGCATGGATACGCAGTATTTT. Variable domain in full (rest from reference TRBV7-3 and TRBJ2-3): GAGVSQTPSNKVTEKGKYVELRCDPISGHTALYWYRQSLGQGPEFLIYFQGTGAADDSGLPNDRFFAVRPEGSVSTLKIQRTERGDSAVYLCASSPDSMDTQYFGPGTRLTVL.

This clonotype was seen many times. This rearrangement joins TRBV15 to TRBJ2-2, with 8 nucleotides matching TRBD2. Unmatched junction bases numbered 7, after V lost 3 bases and J lost 4 bases. CDR3 length: 16 amino acids. CDR1 and CDR2 from the germline V gene are LNHNV and YYDKDF (reference sequence). The DNA of the CDR3 is TGTGCCACCAGCAGGATACTAGCGGAAGGCACCGGGGAGCTGTTTTTT. Encoded protein: CATSRILAEGTGELFF. Full variable domain (remainder filled in from reference TRBV15 and TRBJ2-2): DAMVIQNPRYQVTQFGKPVTLSCSQTLNHNVMYWYQQKSSQAPKLLFHYYDKDFNNEADTPDNFQSRRPNTSFCFLDIRSPGLGDTAMYLCATSRILAEGTGELFFGEGSRLTVL.

This clonotype has ten or more counts. Here the CDR3 reads CASSVGLAGPSEQYF. Written as DNA, the CDR3 is TGTGCCAGCAGCGTAGGACTAGCGGGGCCGTCCGAGCAGTACTTC. This sequence joins TRBV9 and TRBJ2-7; the match to TRBD2 covers 11 bases. Germline loops: CDR1 SGDLS, CDR2 YYNGEE. The junction had 5 bases not matched to a gene; V was cut back by 0 bases and J by 6 bases. The CDR3 runs to 15 residues.

This clonotype is medium-sized in the sample. V is TRBV28 and J is TRBJ2-7; D is possibly TRBD1 or TRBD2 (6 bases each). Germline V gives CDR1 MDHEN, CDR2 SYDVKM. This CDR3 contains 14 residues. V was shortened by 4 bases and J by 13 bases, with 23 bases between the two germline ends. CDR3 DNA: TGTGCCAGCAGTTCAACCGGGGGCGGCTTCGGGATTTACTTC. Protein: CASSSTGGGFGIYF. Using reference TRBV28 and TRBJ2-7 for the parts outside the CDR3, the full variable domain is DVKVTQSSRYLVKRTGEKVFLECVQDMDHENMFWYRQDPGLGLRLIYFSYDVKMKEKGDIPEGYSVSREKKERFSLILESASTNQTSMYLCASSSTGGGFGIYFGPGTRLTVT.